The 23 T cell receptor beta chains reported below all come from one sample, sequenced in a study of monozygotic twins with inflammatory bowel disease. TCRdb reprocessed the 5' RACE reads, keeping one entry per CDR3 protein, no DNA. The ten most abundant clones cover 2% to 3% of a sample with 160,000 or so distinct CDR3 sequences. Sequencing used blood. The receptors derive from a human donor with ulcerative colitis or Crohn's disease, or a healthy co-twin of an affected twin (not recorded which).

This chain uses TRBV12-3 or TRBV12-4 with TRBJ2-1; as DNA is missing, the TRBD1 call by TCRdb cannot be tested. This CDR3 has 14 residues. The CDR3 loop is CASRGAGKYNEQFF.

The V gene is TRBV20-1, the J gene TRBJ2-7. This CDR3 has 13 amino acids. Germline loops: CDR1 DFQATT, CDR2 SNEGSKA (reference sequence). CDR3 loop: CSARDRGPTEQYF.

The chain links TRBV28 to TRBJ2-3; TCRdb picks TRBD2, but there is no DNA to check that call. Looked up from germline, CDR1 is MDHEN and CDR2 is SYDVKM. The CDR3 spans 15 residues. CDR3 protein: CASSFSGRARGTQYF.

The J gene is TRBJ1-4, the V gene TRBV11-2; TCRdb's D gene call, TRBD1, goes unchecked for lack of DNA. Germline CDR1 reads SGHAT; CDR2 reads FQNNGV. The CDR3 is made up of 14 amino acids. CDR3 residues: CASSTGQGAEKLFF.

V gene TRBV6-1 combines with J gene TRBJ2-7; TCRdb reports TRBD1, a call that lacks DNA to check it against. Per germline, CDR1 MNHNS and CDR2 SASEGT. The CDR3 has 17 residues. The CDR3 loop reads CASSPTLQGLPLYEQYF.

V usage is TRBV12-3 or TRBV12-4 and J usage is TRBJ2-7; TCRdb indicates TRBD2, and absent DNA this call remains unverified. This CDR3 comprises 15 residues. This chain's CDR3 is CASSPRTSARYEQYF.

The V gene is TRBV12-3 or TRBV12-4, the J gene TRBJ2-3; the TCRdb call, TRBD2, lacks DNA for checking. The CDR3 sequence is 21 residues long. The CDR3 loop reads CASSLAFRGGLYRGMRDTQYF.

J is TRBJ2-1 and V is TRBV20-1; TCRdb selects TRBD1, and the lack of DNA leaves this call unchecked. Germline values: CDR1 DFQATT, CDR2 SNEGSKA (reference sequence). The CDR3 has 15 amino acids. CDR3 amino acids: CSARDWQGARNEQFF.

J is TRBJ2-7 and V is TRBV3-1. This CDR3 comprises 14 residues. The germline V gene encodes CDR1 LGHDT and CDR2 YNNKEL (reference sequence). CDR3 region: CASSLNRASYEQYF.

The chain uses TRBV6-1 and TRBJ1-2. This CDR3 spans 16 amino acids. Germline V gene sequence: CDR1 MNHNS, CDR2 SASEGT. The CDR3 spells CASRESGYLANYGYTF.

This chain links TRBV19 with TRBJ1-1. The CDR3 runs to 13 residues. In germline, CDR1 is LNHDA, CDR2 SQIVND (reference sequence). The CDR3 spells CASSHGGGSEAFF. Full variable domain (missing parts from reference TRBV19 and TRBJ1-1): DGGITQSPKYLFRKEGQNVTLSCEQNLNHDAMYWYRQDPGQGLRLIYYSQIVNDFQKGDIAEGYSVSREKKESFPLTVTSAQKNPTAFYLCASSHGGGSEAFFGQGTRLTVV.

The chain employs TRBV5-4 and TRBJ2-7; the D gene TCRdb calls, TRBD2, cannot be checked with no DNA. Germline V CDR1 and CDR2: SGHNT, YYREEE (reference sequence). The CDR3 runs to 20 residues. CDR3: CASSLWESESEWAISYEQYF.

The chain couples TRBV20-1 to TRBJ2-1; TCRdb lists TRBD2, though no DNA is available to test this call. Germline-derived CDR1 and CDR2 are DFQATT and SNEGSKA (reference sequence). The length of the CDR3 is 16 residues. The CDR3 region is CSARAGGMGSYNEQFF.

The rearrangement joins TRBV5-1 to TRBJ1-6; TCRdb outputs TRBD1, but without DNA this stays unchecked. Germline-derived CDR1 and CDR2 are SGHRS and YFSETQ. The CDR3 totals 20 residues. The CDR3: CASSLGIRDRASSYNSPLHF.

The chain couples TRBV19 to TRBJ2-7; TCRdb calls TRBD2, which cannot be checked without DNA. Looked up from germline, CDR1 is LNHDA and CDR2 is SQIVND (reference sequence). The CDR3 extends over 17 amino acids. The chain's CDR3 is CASSMSGRQPGPYEQYF.

V gene TRBV20-1 combines with J gene TRBJ2-7; TCRdb returns TRBD1, unconfirmable since there is no DNA. The germline V gene has CDR1 DFQATT and CDR2 SNEGSKA (reference sequence). The CDR3 loop spans 17 amino acids. CDR3 amino acids: CSARGGSWRQGAYEQYF.

V and J are TRBV6-5 and TRBJ2-1; TCRdb selects TRBD2, and the lack of DNA leaves this call unchecked. Germline V gene lookup returns CDR1 MNHEY and CDR2 SVGAGI. This CDR3 has 17 amino acids. This chain's CDR3 is CASSFELAGSSYNEQFF.

The chain joins TRBV5-1 to TRBJ2-6; TCRdb selects TRBD1, and the lack of DNA leaves this call unchecked. The length of the CDR3 is 15 residues. Germline lookup yields CDR1 SGHRS and CDR2 YFSETQ. The CDR3 protein is CASKYRGAGANVLTF.

This chain connects TRBV27 to TRBJ1-4. CDR3 length: 15 amino acids. Per germline, CDR1 MNHEY and CDR2 SMNVEV (reference sequence). The CDR3 sequence: CASRPSREGNEKLFF.

V usage is TRBV12-3 or TRBV12-4 and J usage is TRBJ1-6; TCRdb selects TRBD1, and the lack of DNA leaves this call unchecked. CDR3 length: 14 residues. The CDR3 is CASSPGRDNSPLHF.

J is TRBJ2-7 and V is TRBV10-3. Germline V lookup: CDR1 ENHRY, CDR2 SYGVKD. CDR3 length: 14 residues. CDR3 amino acids: CAISDGLVRDEQYF.

The rearrangement joins TRBV9 to TRBJ2-1; the D call from TCRdb, TRBD2, cannot be confirmed without DNA. Germline CDR1 is SGDLS and CDR2 is YYNGEE. The length of the CDR3 is 16 residues. CDR3 sequence: CASSIGQTSGYNEQFF.

The CDR3 loop reads CSAKQEAGSYGYTF. The chain recombines TRBV29-1 with TRBJ1-2. The CDR3 runs 14 residues. CDR1 is SQVTM, CDR2 ANQGSEA, per germline. Filled out from reference TRBV29-1 and TRBJ1-2, the complete variable domain reads SAVISQKPSRDICQRGTSLTIQCQVDSQVTMMFWYRQQPGQSLTLIATANQGSEATYESGFVIDKFPISRPNLTFSTLTVSNMSPEDSSIYLCSAKQEAGSYGYTFGSGTRLTVV.